This T cell receptor (beta chain) was recovered during a study of T cells expressing NK-cell markers. Study in general: The eight sequenced donors comprised seven who were HCMV-seropositive and one who was seronegative.

Reanalyzing the 5' RACE reads, TCRdb keeps one entry per CDR3 protein, without DNA. This sample's table has approximately 460,000 distinct CDR3 sequences. CDR1 KGHDR and CDR2 SFDVKD come from the germline V gene. The CDR3 contains 14 residues. Source material: blood T cells: a sorted CD56 or NKG2C T cell subset, CD4+ or CD8+ T cells, or bulk PBMC T cells (not recorded which). V usage is TRBV24-1 and J usage is TRBJ2-1; the TCRdb D gene call, TRBD1, has no DNA to confirm it. The clonotype was recovered from a woman aged 18 to 75 in good health. The CDR3 region is CATSRGGPYNEQFF.